Included here is one T cell receptor (beta chain) sequence, with context. Participant-given clinical history determined each cohort assignment. The germline V gene has CDR1 MNHNS and CDR2 SASEGT. This CDR3 contains 16 residues. After removal of 3 bases from V and 7 bases from J, the junction contained 14 bases not matched to a gene. The entry originates in a study of blood T cell repertoires in COVID-19. Profiling relied on immunoSEQ multiplex PCR, and the TCRdb table lists in-frame clones only, not all of them. The sample lists hundreds of thousands of clones; just over 85% were seen once. This receptor was taken from a man aged 40-55 years who had recovered from COVID-19. The chain carries TRBV6-1 and TRBJ2-5, with TRBD2 matching 7 bases. The specimen was PBMCs or T cells enriched from blood (not recorded which). This chain's CDR3 is CASSDPSGASSGTQYF. The DNA for the CDR3 is TGTGCCAGCAGTGATCCTAGCGGAGCTTCGTCGGGGACCCAGTACTTC.